This T cell receptor beta chain was sequenced for a study of tumor and adjacent non-tumor tissue in lung cancer (dated by TCRdb to the late 2010s). About the full investigation: By cancer type, the cohort comprised about 13 adenocarcinoma patients, a couple of squamous cell carcinoma patients and 1 small cell lung cancer patient. The roughly 15 patients were aged about 31 to 76 years, included 10 men and 5 women, and had TNM stage I to III disease. Sequencing produced fewer than 150,000,000 productive TCRbeta reads in total, an average of about 4.17 million reads per sample. The study compared bulk TCRbeta repertoires between lung tumor tissue and matched distant non-tumor lung tissue from some 14 lung cancer patients. More than 25 paired specimens, one tumor and one normal lung sample per patient, were profiled by TCRbeta CDR3 sequencing. Overall study results and their limits: TCR diversity was significantly higher in younger patients, and higher tumor TCR diversity was associated with shorter overall and disease-free survival. In normal lung, the top 100 clones accounted for a significantly larger cumulative share of the repertoire than in tumor tissue. Peripheral blood was not sequenced, so blood TCRbeta repertoires were not examined in the lung cancer patients of the study. Only about 15 patients were in the cohort, and the authors stated that larger samples and more detailed clinical data are needed. Neither the sequencing platform nor unique molecular identifiers are named or mentioned anywhere in the methods. TCR diversity (inverse Simpson) was significantly higher in tumor than in normal lung tissue (431.37 vs 166.20, P = 0.0075, Mann-Whitney U test).

Preparation of the library involved multiplex PCR. TCRdb shows the sequencer as Illumina HiSeq 2500. Following protocols modified from ARM-PCR, the researchers constructed TCRbeta libraries through three rounds of nested PCR with primers (Table S4). PCR products of 200-500 bp were gel-excised and purified with the QIAquick gel extraction kit before sequencing. The source study handled its data this way. Reads were cleaned using Trimmomatic, were merged into complete CDR3 sequences using FLASH, and were assigned to V(D)J germline segments using MiTCR. VDJtools was used to compute clonal diversity as the inverse Simpson's index. In-frame sequences lacking a premature stop codon were counted as productive reads. TCRdb passed the public sequencing reads through fastp at Q25 and MiXCR, retaining productive beta sequences. Each entry merges the rows of one CDR3 protein and shows their most common DNA and genes. These V and J calls originate from TCRdb's pipeline instead of the authors' own analysis. This sample gives approximately 70,000 distinct CDR3 sequences in total; roughly 73% of them show up just once. The ten top clones hold roughly 30% of the sample.

With regard to this clonotype: This receptor's antigen is unknown. Within one base of it there is no much larger clone, and no base qualities were kept.

CDR1 is given as LNHNV and CDR2 as YYDKDF, both from the germline V gene (reference sequence). Ends trimmed: V by 2 bases, J by 0 bases; bases unmatched to a gene: 8. From cysteine to phenylalanine, the CDR3 is 17 amino acids long. Of the read, only the CDR3 DNA is kept; its 51 bases are in frame from base 1. RNA was isolated from bulk, unsorted tissue, and RNA quality was assessed with a NanoDrop ND-1000 and an Agilent 2100. Newly diagnosed lung cancer patients without prior chemotherapy who had been admitted for thoracic surgery in China between August and November 2014 were enrolled as donors. Patients with previous radiotherapy or chemotherapy, or with another concurrent cancer, were excluded from the study. Surgical tissue pieces of about 1-2.3 cm3 were preserved in RNAlater solution and were kept at -80 degrees C until use.

The clonotype originates from a man aged 55 to 69 with non-small cell lung cancer. The chain employs TRBV15 and TRBJ2-3; 7 bases in the junction line up with TRBD2. Sequencing was done on a sample of lung tumor tissue. CDR3 protein: CATSRSTSDASTDTQYF. The DNA sequence is TGTGCCACCAGCAGATCAACTAGCGACGCTAGCACAGATACGCAGTATTTT. The variable domain in full, with residues beyond the CDR3 obtained from the reference TRBV15 and TRBJ2-3 genes, is DAMVIQNPRYQVTQFGKPVTLSCSQTLNHNVMYWYQQKSSQAPKLLFHYYDKDFNNEADTPDNFQSRRPNTSFCFLDIRSPGLGDTAMYLCATSRSTSDASTDTQYFGPGTRLTVL.